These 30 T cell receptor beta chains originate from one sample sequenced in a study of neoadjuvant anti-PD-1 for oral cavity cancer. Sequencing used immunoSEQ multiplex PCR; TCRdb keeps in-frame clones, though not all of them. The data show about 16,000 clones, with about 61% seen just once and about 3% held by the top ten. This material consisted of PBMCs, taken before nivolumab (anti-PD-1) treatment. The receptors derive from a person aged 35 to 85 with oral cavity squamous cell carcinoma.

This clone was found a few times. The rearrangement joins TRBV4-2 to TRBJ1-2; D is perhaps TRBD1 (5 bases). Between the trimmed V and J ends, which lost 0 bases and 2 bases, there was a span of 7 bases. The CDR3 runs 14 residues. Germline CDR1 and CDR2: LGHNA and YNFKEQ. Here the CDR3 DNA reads TGTGCCAGCAGCCAAGATCGGGGGAACTATGGCTACACCTTC. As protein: CASSQDRGNYGYTF.

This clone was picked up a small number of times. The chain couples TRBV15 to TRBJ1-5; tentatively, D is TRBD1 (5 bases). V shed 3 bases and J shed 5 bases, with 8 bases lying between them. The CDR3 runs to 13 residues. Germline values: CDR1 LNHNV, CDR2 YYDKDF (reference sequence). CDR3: CATSRAGHQPQHF. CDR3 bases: TGTGCCACCAGCAGGGCAGGGCATCAGCCCCAGCATTTT.

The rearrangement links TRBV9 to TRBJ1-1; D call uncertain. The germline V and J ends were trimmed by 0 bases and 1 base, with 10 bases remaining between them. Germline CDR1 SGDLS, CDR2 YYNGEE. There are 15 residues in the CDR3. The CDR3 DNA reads TGTGCCAGCAGCGTAGACCCGGGCCCGAACACTGAAGCTTTCTTT. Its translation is CASSVDPGPNTEAFF.

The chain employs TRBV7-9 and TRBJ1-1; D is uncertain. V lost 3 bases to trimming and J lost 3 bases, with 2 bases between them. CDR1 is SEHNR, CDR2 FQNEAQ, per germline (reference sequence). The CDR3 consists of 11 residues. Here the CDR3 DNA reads TGTGCCAGCAGCTTCGACACTGAAGCTTTCTTT. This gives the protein CASSFDTEAFF.

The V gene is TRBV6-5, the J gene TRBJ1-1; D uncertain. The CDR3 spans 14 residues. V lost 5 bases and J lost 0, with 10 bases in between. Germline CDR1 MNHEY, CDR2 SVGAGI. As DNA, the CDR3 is TGTGCCAGCAGTCCGGACTACCTGAACACTGAAGCTTTCTTT. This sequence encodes CASSPDYLNTEAFF.

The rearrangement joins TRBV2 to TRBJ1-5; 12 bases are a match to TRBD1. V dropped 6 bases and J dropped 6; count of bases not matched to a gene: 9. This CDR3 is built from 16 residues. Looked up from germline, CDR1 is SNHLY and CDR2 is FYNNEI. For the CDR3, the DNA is TGTGCCAGCAGCTTGGGACAGGGGGCAGGAGGTCAGCCCCAGCATTTT. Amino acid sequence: CASSLGQGAGGQPQHF.

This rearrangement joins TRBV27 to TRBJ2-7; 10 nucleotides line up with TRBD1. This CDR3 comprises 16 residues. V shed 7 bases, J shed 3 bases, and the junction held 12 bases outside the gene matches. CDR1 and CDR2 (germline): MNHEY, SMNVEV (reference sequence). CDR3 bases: TGTGCCAGCATCGCAAGGTCCGGGACAGGGGACTACGAGCAGTACTTC. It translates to CASIARSGTGDYEQYF.

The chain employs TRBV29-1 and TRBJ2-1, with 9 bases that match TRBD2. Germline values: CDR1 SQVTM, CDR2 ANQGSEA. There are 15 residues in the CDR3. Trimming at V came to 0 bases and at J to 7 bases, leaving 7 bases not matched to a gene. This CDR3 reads CSVEDRAGGENEQFF. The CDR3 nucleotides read TGCAGCGTTGAAGATCGGGCGGGAGGGGAAAATGAGCAGTTCTTC.

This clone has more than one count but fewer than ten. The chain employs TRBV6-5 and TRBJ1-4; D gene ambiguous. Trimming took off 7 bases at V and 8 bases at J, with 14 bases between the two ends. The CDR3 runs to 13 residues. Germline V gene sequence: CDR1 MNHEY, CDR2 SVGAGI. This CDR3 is CASKIGRGEKLFF. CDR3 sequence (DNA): TGTGCCAGCAAGATCGGGCGCGGAGAAAAACTGTTTTTT.

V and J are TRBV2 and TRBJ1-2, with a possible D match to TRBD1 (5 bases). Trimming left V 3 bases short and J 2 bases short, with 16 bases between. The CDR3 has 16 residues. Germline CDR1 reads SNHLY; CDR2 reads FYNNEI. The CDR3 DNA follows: TGTGCCAGCAGTGATAGTGGGGGGAACCTGAACTATGGCTACACCTTC. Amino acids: CASSDSGGNLNYGYTF. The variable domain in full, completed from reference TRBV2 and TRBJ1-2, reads EPEVTQTPSHQVTQMGQEVILRCVPISNHLYFYWYRQILGQKVEFLVSFYNNEISEKSEIFDDQFSVERPDGSNFTLKIRSTKLEDSAMYFCASSDSGGNLNYGYTFGSGTRLTVV.

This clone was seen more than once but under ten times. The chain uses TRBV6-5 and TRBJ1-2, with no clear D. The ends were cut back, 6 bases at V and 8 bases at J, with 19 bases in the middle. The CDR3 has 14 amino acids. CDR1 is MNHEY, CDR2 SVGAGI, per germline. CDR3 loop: CASSLDGAKRGYTF. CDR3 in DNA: TGTGCCAGCAGCCTCGACGGCGCCAAGAGAGGCTACACCTTC.

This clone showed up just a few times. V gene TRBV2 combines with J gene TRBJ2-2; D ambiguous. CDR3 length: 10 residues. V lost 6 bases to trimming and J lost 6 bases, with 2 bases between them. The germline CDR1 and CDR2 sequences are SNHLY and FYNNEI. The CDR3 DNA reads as TGTGCCAGCAGGGCCGGGGAGCTGTTTTTT. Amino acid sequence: CASRAGELFF.

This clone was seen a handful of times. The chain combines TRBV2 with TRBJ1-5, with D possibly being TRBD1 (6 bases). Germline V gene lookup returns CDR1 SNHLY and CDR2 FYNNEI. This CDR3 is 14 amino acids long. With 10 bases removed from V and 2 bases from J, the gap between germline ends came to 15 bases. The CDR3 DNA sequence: TGTGCCACCCACAGGGACGGAGGCAATCAGCCCCAGCATTTT. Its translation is CATHRDGGNQPQHF.

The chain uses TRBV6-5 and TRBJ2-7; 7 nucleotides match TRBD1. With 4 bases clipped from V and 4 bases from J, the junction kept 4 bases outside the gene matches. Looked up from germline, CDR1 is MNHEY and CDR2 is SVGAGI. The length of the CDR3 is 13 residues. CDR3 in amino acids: CASSSSGGYEQYF. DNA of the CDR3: TGTGCCAGCAGTTCGTCAGGGGGATACGAGCAGTACTTC.

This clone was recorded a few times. The CDR3 protein is CASSLMTSGLYNEQFF. CDR3 bases: TGTGCCAGCAGTTTAATGACTAGCGGGCTTTACAATGAGCAGTTCTTC. The gene calls are TRBV28 and TRBJ2-1, with 10 bases identical to TRBD2. The junction had 5 bases not matched to a gene; V was cut back by 2 bases and J by 4 bases. This CDR3 spans 16 amino acids. Germline assignment: CDR1 MDHEN and CDR2 SYDVKM.

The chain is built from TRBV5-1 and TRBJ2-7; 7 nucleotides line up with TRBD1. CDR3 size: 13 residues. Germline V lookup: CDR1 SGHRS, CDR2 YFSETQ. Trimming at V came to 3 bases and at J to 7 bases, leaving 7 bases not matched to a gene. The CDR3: CASSSTGFDEQYF. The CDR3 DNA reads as TGCGCCAGCAGCTCGACAGGGTTTGATGAGCAGTACTTC. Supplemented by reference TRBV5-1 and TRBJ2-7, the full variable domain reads KAGVTQTPRYLIKTRGQQVTLSCSPISGHRSVSWYQQTPGQGLQFLFEYFSETQRNKGNFPGRFSGRQFSNSRSEMNVSTLELGDSALYLCASSSTGFDEQYFGPGTRLTVT.

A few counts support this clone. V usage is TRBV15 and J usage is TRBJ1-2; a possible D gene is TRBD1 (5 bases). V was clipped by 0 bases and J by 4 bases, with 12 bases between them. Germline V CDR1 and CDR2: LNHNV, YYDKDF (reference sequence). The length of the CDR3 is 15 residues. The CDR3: CATSRDEGAGYGYTF. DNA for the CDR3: TGTGCCACCAGCAGAGATGAAGGGGCGGGCTATGGCTACACCTTC.

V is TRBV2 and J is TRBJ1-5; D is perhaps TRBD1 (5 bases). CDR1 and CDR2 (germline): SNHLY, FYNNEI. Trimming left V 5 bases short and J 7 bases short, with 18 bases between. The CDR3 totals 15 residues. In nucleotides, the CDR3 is TGTGCCAGCAGTCCCGACAGAGCCACTCCCCAGCCCCAGCATTTT. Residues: CASSPDRATPQPQHF.

CDR3 amino acids: CASSLRTRDNQPQHF. Here the CDR3 DNA reads TGTGCCAGCAGCCTCAGGACACGAGACAATCAGCCCCAGCATTTT. The rearrangement joins TRBV28 to TRBJ1-5; weak D call: TRBD1 (5 bases). V lost 6 bases and J lost 3, with 15 bases in between. The CDR3 runs to 15 residues. Looked up from germline, CDR1 is MDHEN and CDR2 is SYDVKM.

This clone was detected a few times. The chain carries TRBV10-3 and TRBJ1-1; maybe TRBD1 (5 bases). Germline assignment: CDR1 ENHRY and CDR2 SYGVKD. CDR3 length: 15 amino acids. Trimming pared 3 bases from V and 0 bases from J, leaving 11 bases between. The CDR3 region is CAISENSGMNTEAFF. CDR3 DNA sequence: TGTGCCATCAGTGAAAATTCAGGGATGAACACTGAAGCTTTCTTT.

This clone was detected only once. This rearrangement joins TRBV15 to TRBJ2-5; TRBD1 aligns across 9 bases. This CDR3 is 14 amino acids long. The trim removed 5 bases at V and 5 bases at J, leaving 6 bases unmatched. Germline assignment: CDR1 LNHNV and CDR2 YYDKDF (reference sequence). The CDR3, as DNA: TGTGCCACCAGCCTTGGGACAGGGTGGGAGACCCAGTACTTC. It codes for CATSLGTGWETQYF.

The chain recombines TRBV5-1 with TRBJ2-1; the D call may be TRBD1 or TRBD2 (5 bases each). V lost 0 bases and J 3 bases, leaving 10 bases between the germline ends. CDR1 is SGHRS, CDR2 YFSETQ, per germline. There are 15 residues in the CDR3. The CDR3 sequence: CASSLAGTNYNEQFF. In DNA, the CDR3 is TGCGCCAGCAGCTTGGCCGGGACCAACTACAATGAGCAGTTCTTC.

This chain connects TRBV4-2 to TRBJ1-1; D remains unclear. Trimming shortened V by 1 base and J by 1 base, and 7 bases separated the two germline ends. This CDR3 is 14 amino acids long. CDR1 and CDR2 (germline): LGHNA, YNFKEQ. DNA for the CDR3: TGTGCCAGCAGCCAAGTCTCAACGAACACTGAAGCTTTCTTT. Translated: CASSQVSTNTEAFF.

This chain's CDR3 is CAISETGERSGELFF. For the CDR3, the DNA is TGTGCCATCAGTGAGACAGGGGAAAGAAGCGGGGAGCTGTTTTTT. The J gene is TRBJ2-2, the V gene TRBV10-3; 7 nucleotides line up with TRBD1. CDR3 size: 15 residues. The V and J ends lost 2 bases and 7 bases, in that order; junction bases with no gene match: 7. CDR1 is ENHRY and CDR2 is SYGVKD in the germline V gene.

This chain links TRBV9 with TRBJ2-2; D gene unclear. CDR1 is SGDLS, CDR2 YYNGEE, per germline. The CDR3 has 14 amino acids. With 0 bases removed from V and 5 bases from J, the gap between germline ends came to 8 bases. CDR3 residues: CASSVGVSTGELFF. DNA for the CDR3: TGTGCCAGCAGCGTAGGAGTCAGTACCGGGGAGCTGTTTTTT.

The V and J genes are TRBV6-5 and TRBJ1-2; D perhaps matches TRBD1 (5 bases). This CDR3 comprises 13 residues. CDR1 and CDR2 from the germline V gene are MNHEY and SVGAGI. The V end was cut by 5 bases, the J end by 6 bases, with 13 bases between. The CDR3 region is CASSQTGEHGYTF. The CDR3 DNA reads TGTGCCAGCAGTCAAACGGGGGAGCATGGCTACACCTTC.

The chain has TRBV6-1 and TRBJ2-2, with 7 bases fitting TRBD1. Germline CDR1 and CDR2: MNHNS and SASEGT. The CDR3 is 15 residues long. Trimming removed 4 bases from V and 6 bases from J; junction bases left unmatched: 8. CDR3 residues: CASSVSRGTAGELFF. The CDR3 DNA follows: TGTGCCAGCAGTGTATCCAGGGGGACGGCCGGGGAGCTGTTTTTT.

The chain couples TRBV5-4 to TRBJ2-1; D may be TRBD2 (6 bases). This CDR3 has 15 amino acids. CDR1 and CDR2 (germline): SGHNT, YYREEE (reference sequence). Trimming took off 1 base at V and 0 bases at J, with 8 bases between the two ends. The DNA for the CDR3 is TGTGCCAGCAGCTTGATCGGGAGCTCCTACAATGAGCAGTTCTTC. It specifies CASSLIGSSYNEQFF.

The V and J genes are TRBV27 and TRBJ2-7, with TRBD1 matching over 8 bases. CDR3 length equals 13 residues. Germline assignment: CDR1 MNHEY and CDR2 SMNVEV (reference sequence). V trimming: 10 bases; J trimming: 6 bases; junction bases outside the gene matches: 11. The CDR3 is CATLGQGRREQYF. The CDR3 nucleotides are TGTGCCACCTTAGGACAGGGCCGCCGCGAGCAGTACTTC.

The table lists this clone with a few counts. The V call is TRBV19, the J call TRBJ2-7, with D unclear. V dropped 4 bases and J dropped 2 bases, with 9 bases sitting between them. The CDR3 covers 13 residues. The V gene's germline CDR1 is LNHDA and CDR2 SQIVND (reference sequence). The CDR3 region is CASSNAGAYEQYF. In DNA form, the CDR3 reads TGTGCCAGTAGTAATGCAGGAGCCTACGAGCAGTACTTC.